Shown below are 9 T cell receptor beta chains from a single sample sequenced in a study of T-cell reconstitution after alpha-beta-depleted transplantation in children. Unique molecular identifiers were built into the TCRbeta library. TCRdb independently ran MiXCR on the PCR reads; one entry per CDR3 protein. The data show 6,500 to 9,000 distinct CDR3 sequences, around 17% seen once. Specimen: PBMCs, mostly from graft donor cells, collected 60 days after TCRalphabeta/CD19-depleted stem cell transplant. The receptors were gathered from a girl under three years old who had a stem cell transplant for combined immunodeficiency, so the T cells may come from the graft donor.

This sequence joins TRBV7-9 and TRBJ1-2; 8 nucleotides match TRBD1. The germline gives CDR1 SEHNR, CDR2 FQNEAQ (reference sequence). CDR3 size: 14 residues. V dropped 5 bases and J dropped 4; count of bases not matched to a gene: 6. This chain's CDR3 is CASSTWTGSYGYTF. The CDR3 nucleotides read TGTGCCAGCAGCACCTGGACAGGGAGCTATGGCTACACCTTC.

The chain recombines TRBV7-2 with TRBJ2-4; possible D gene TRBD1, 5 bases. The germline V gene has CDR1 SGHTA and CDR2 FQGNSA. Trimming removed 5 bases from V and 2 bases from J, with 16 bases in between. This CDR3 is 16 amino acids long. This CDR3 reads CASSPAPRQSKNIQYF. The CDR3 DNA reads as TGTGCCAGCAGCCCGGCCCCCCGACAGTCCAAAAACATTCAGTACTTC.

This clonotype was picked up many times. DNA for the CDR3: TGTGCCAGCAGTGACGGGGGACTCTCCTACAATGAGCAGTTCTTC. Its protein is CASSDGGLSYNEQFF. The chain combines TRBV6-4 with TRBJ2-1; D might be TRBD2 (6 bases). CDR1 and CDR2 (germline): MRHNA, SNTAGT. The CDR3 is 15 residues long. V was cut by 2 bases and J by 0 bases, with 8 bases left in between.

This rearrangement joins TRBV4-1 to TRBJ2-7; no clear D gene. This CDR3 has 17 amino acids. V gave up 0 bases and J gave up 2 bases, with 17 bases separating them. From germline, CDR1 is MGHRA and CDR2 YSYEKL. CDR3 coding DNA: TGCGCCAGCAGCCAAGATAACGGTCGGCGGCCCCCCTACGAGCAGTACTTC. Translation: CASSQDNGRRPPYEQYF.

This clonotype is termed medium-sized. The chain combines TRBV9 with TRBJ2-1; no clear D gene. CDR1 is SGDLS and CDR2 is YYNGEE in the germline V gene. The CDR3 is made up of 14 amino acids. V lost 3 bases and J lost 6, with 13 bases in between. The CDR3 is CASSAQSVGNEQFF. The CDR3 coding sequence is TGTGCCAGCAGCGCACAGTCGGTTGGCAATGAGCAGTTCTTC. The full variable domain, rest sourced from reference TRBV9 and TRBJ2-1, is DSGVTQTPKHLITATGQRVTLRCSPRSGDLSVYWYQQSLDQGLQFLIQYYNGEERAKGNILERFSAQQFPDLHSELNLSSLELGDSALYFCASSAQSVGNEQFFGPGTRLTVL.

This clonotype was counted at least ten times. V and J are TRBV29-1 and TRBJ2-1, with D tentatively TRBD2 (5 bases). The CDR3 has 14 residues. Per the germline V gene, CDR1 is SQVTM and CDR2 is ANQGSEA. V gave up 6 bases and J gave up 9 bases, with 21 bases separating them. The DNA for the CDR3 is TGCAGCGTCCCACCGGGATCGGCAATGGGTGAGCAGTTCTTC. Its protein is CSVPPGSAMGEQFF.

This rearrangement joins TRBV4-3 to TRBJ2-7; the D gene is possibly TRBD1 (6 bases). CDR1 is LGHNA and CDR2 is YSLEER in the germline V gene. The V end was cut by 1 base, the J end by 1 base, with 17 bases between. CDR3 length equals 17 residues. CDR3 bases: TGCGCCAGCAGCCAAGCCCTAGATTGGGACACTTCCTACGAGCAGTACTTC. Amino acids: CASSQALDWDTSYEQYF.

This clonotype was detected a few times. The chain has TRBV11-3 and TRBJ1-3; D unclear. The CDR3 sequence is 13 residues long. Germline CDR1 reads SGHNT; CDR2 reads YENEEA. V gave up 8 bases and J gave up 2 bases, with 10 bases separating them. The CDR3 here is CASARTAGNTIYF. CDR3 bases: TGTGCCAGCGCAAGGACGGCTGGAAACACCATATATTTT. Full variable domain (missing parts from reference TRBV11-3 and TRBJ1-3): EAGVVQSPRYKIIEKKQPVAFWCNPISGHNTLYWYLQNLGQGPELLIRYENEEAVDDSQLPKDRFSAERLKGVDSTLKIQPAELGDSAVYLCASARTAGNTIYFGEGSWLTVV.

This clonotype was counted at least ten times. V is TRBV7-2 and J is TRBJ2-1; 9 positions match TRBD2. The CDR3 is 16 residues long. With 6 bases clipped from V and 4 bases from J, the junction kept 10 bases outside the gene matches. Per germline, CDR1 SGHTA and CDR2 FQGNSA. CDR3 sequence (DNA): TGTGCCAGCAGGTCGATCGGGACTAGCAGGTACAATGAGCAGTTCTTC. This translates into CASRSIGTSRYNEQFF.